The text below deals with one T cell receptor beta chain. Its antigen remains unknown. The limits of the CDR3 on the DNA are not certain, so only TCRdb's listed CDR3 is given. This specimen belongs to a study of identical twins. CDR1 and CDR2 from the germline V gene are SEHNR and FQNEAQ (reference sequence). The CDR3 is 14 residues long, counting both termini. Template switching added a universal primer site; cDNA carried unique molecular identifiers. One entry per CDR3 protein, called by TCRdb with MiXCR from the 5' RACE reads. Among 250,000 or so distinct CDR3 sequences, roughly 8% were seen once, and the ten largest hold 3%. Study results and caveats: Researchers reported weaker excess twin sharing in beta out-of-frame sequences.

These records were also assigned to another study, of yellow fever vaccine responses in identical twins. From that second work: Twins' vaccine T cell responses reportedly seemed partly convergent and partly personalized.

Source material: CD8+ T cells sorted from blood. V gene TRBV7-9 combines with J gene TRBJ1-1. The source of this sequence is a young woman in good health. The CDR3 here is CASSLVAGGAEALF.